The next 26 T cell receptor beta chains were all read from a single sample in a study of T cell responses to AZD1222 COVID-19 vaccine. Assay: immunoSEQ multiplex PCR; the TCRdb copy retains only in-frame clones and omits some. This table has approximately 150,000 clones, 85% to 95% appearing once. The material was peripheral blood, obtained 28 days after the second AZD1222 dose. The source is an adult who received the AZD1222 COVID-19 vaccine.

This chain uses TRBV7-2 with TRBJ1-2; TRBD1 matches 10 bases. The CDR3 extends over 14 amino acids. V trimming: 5 bases; J trimming: 4 bases; junction bases outside the gene matches: 4. Germline values: CDR1 SGHTA, CDR2 FQGNSA. CDR3 nucleotides: TGTGCCAGCAGCCAGACAGGGGGCGGCTATGGCTACACCTTC. It is translated as CASSQTGGGYGYTF.

The chain uses TRBV27 and TRBJ2-1, with no clear D. The CDR3 totals 16 residues. CDR1 is MNHEY and CDR2 is SMNVEV in the germline V gene (reference sequence). V gave up 4 bases and J gave up 2 bases, with 15 bases separating them. CDR3 protein: CASSSPLRQPYNEQFF. In nucleotides, the CDR3 is TGTGCCAGCAGTTCGCCGCTACGGCAGCCCTACAATGAGCAGTTCTTC.

This clone occurred once. The J gene is TRBJ2-5, the V gene TRBV6-5; 8 positions agree with TRBD2. Germline values: CDR1 MNHEY, CDR2 SVGAGI. This CDR3 is 15 amino acids long. After removal of 7 bases from V and 3 bases from J, the junction contained 10 bases not matched to a gene. The CDR3 region has the DNA TGTGCCAGCACCGCCGGGGGAGCGGGGGAAGAGACCCAGTACTTC. Residues: CASTAGGAGEETQYF.

This chain joins TRBV18 and TRBJ1-3; D is unclear. The CDR3 totals 15 residues. Germline values: CDR1 KGHSH, CDR2 LQKENI. The V gene lost 7 bases and the J gene lost 3 bases, with 16 bases spanning the gap. CDR3 nucleotides: TGTGCCAGCTTCACGGACCGCGGCTTTGGAAACACCATATATTTT. Translation: CASFTDRGFGNTIYF.

The CDR3 spells CASRYSSLGDQPQHF. The CDR3 DNA reads TGTGCCAGCAGATACAGCTCTTTAGGTGATCAGCCCCAGCATTTT. This chain uses TRBV27 with TRBJ1-5, with unresolved D. There are 15 residues in the CDR3. V was pared by 6 bases and J by 5 bases, with 17 bases between. Germline-derived CDR1 and CDR2 are MNHEY and SMNVEV (reference sequence).

The rearrangement joins TRBV15 to TRBJ1-2; the match to TRBD1 covers 9 bases. J lost 7 bases, V lost 5 bases, and 11 bases had no gene match. CDR3 length: 15 residues. Germline CDR1 LNHNV, CDR2 YYDKDF (reference sequence). This CDR3 is CATSGNRDRARGYTF. Written as DNA, the CDR3 is TGTGCCACCAGCGGGAACCGGGACAGGGCCCGTGGCTACACCTTC.

The CDR3 DNA is TGTGCCAGCAGTCCCAATGAAGGGCGGAACACTGAAGCTTTCTTT. Translating gives CASSPNEGRNTEAFF. The chain links TRBV28 to TRBJ1-1; D gene uncertain. The V end lost 5 bases, the J end lost 1 base, and 14 bases lay between the germline ends. Germline V gene sequence: CDR1 MDHEN, CDR2 SYDVKM. CDR3 length: 15 amino acids.

This sequence joins TRBV15 and TRBJ1-2; 9 bases map to TRBD1. This CDR3 contains 16 residues. Looked up from germline, CDR1 is LNHNV and CDR2 is YYDKDF (reference sequence). V gave up 2 bases and J gave up 8 bases; unmatched junction bases: 12. The CDR3 loop reads CATSRRPSDRGVGYTF. The CDR3 DNA follows: TGTGCCACCAGCAGACGCCCAAGTGACAGGGGGGTAGGCTACACCTTC.

The chain combines TRBV11-2 with TRBJ2-4, with TRBD1 as a possible D gene (6 bases). The CDR3 loop spans 16 amino acids. V gave up 5 bases and J gave up 0 bases, with 14 bases separating them. Germline V lookup: CDR1 SGHAT, CDR2 FQNNGV. The CDR3 DNA is TGTGCCAGCAGCCCGAGTGGGGGCATAGCCAAAAACATTCAGTACTTC. This gives the protein CASSPSGGIAKNIQYF.

The chain uses TRBV24-1 and TRBJ1-2; TRBD1 agrees at 10 bases. The J segment lost 4 bases and the V segment lost 2 bases, leaving 3 bases of the junction unmatched. There are 15 residues in the CDR3. The germline gives CDR1 KGHDR, CDR2 SFDVKD. CDR3 sequence reads: CATSDSGTGAYGYTF. The CDR3 bases are TGTGCCACCAGTGATTCCGGGACAGGGGCCTATGGCTACACCTTC.

CDR3 in DNA: TGTGCCAGCAGAGGAACAGGGGGCGCGGGCACCGGGGAGCTGTTTTTT. Amino acid sequence: CASRGTGGAGTGELFF. The chain has TRBV2 and TRBJ2-2; 9 nucleotides align to TRBD1. Trimming cost V 6 bases and J 4 bases; bases outside gene matches: 9. The V gene's germline CDR1 is SNHLY and CDR2 FYNNEI. The length of the CDR3 is 16 residues.

The rearrangement joins TRBV24-1 to TRBJ2-2; tentative D call: TRBD2 (5 bases). The V end was cut by 0 bases, the J end by 6 bases, with 10 bases between. CDR1 is KGHDR, CDR2 SFDVKD, per germline. The CDR3 runs 15 residues. CDR3 sequence reads: CATSDLEGDSGELFF. CDR3 in DNA: TGTGCCACCAGTGATTTGGAGGGTGACTCCGGGGAGCTGTTTTTT.

This clone occurred once. The J gene is TRBJ1-1, the V gene TRBV12-3 or TRBV12-4; D is possibly TRBD1 (5 bases). Trimming took off 7 bases at V and 1 base at J, with 10 bases between the two ends. This CDR3 comprises 13 residues. The CDR3 DNA is TGTGCCAGCAACATACAGGAGAACACTGAAGCTTTCTTT. Encoded protein: CASNIQENTEAFF.

V usage is TRBV5-5 and J usage is TRBJ2-7; D may be TRBD2 (6 bases). V lost 1 base to trimming and J lost 3 bases, with 14 bases between them. The length of the CDR3 is 15 residues. Germline V lookup: CDR1 SGHKS, CDR2 YYEKEE (reference sequence). CDR3 in amino acids: CASSLSGTHVYEQYF. CDR3 in DNA: TGTGCCAGCAGCTTGTCCGGGACTCATGTCTACGAGCAGTACTTC.

A word on this clone: Other DNA variants within this sample encode the same CDR3. The rearrangement uses TRBV5-4 and TRBJ1-1; D uncertain. Germline-derived CDR1 and CDR2 are SGHNT and YYREEE (reference sequence). Deletions cut 0 bases from V and 4 bases from J, with 4 bases between. This CDR3 is 12 amino acids long. The CDR3, as DNA: TGTGCCAGCAGCTTGGAGGGCACTGAAGCTTTCTTT. Protein sequence: CASSLEGTEAFF. The full variable domain, in which reference TRBV5-4 and TRBJ1-1 provide the parts outside the CDR3, is ETGVTQSPTHLIKTRGQQVTLRCSSQSGHNTVSWYQQALGQGPQFIFQYYREEENGRGNFPPRFSGLQFPNYSSELNVNALELDDSALYLCASSLEGTEAFFGQGTRLTVV.

This rearrangement joins TRBV9 to TRBJ1-4; 9 bases line up with TRBD1. The CDR3 runs to 15 residues. Germline CDR1 reads SGDLS; CDR2 reads YYNGEE. The junction had 3 bases not matched to a gene; V was cut back by 1 base and J by 5 bases. The CDR3 nucleotides read TGTGCCAGCAGCGTAACAGGGGGCATGAATGAAAAACTGTTTTTT. Translation gives CASSVTGGMNEKLFF.

The chain is built from TRBV10-3 and TRBJ2-5; D gene ambiguous. Looked up from germline, CDR1 is ENHRY and CDR2 is SYGVKD. The CDR3 is made up of 11 amino acids. Trimming took off 11 bases at V and 4 bases at J, with 11 bases between the two ends. The DNA of the CDR3 is TGTGCCTGCGAAGTTCGAGAGACCCAGTACTTC. This translates into CACEVRETQYF.

The V gene is TRBV6-2 or TRBV6-3, the J gene TRBJ2-1, with TRBD1 as a possible D gene (6 bases). The CDR3 length is 19 residues. Trimming pared 4 bases from V and 4 bases from J, leaving 26 bases between. Germline V gene lookup returns CDR1 MNHEY and CDR2 SVGEGT. The CDR3 region is CASSSLGDTLPYGYNEQFF. DNA for the CDR3: TGTGCCAGCAGTTCCCTAGGGGACACCCTTCCGTATGGATACAATGAGCAGTTCTTC.

This clone has a single count. This CDR3 reads CAISEPGQGSNQPQHF. CDR3 nucleotide sequence: TGTGCCATCAGTGAGCCGGGACAGGGAAGCAATCAGCCCCAGCATTTT. This rearrangement joins TRBV10-3 to TRBJ1-5, with TRBD1 matching over 9 bases. CDR1 and CDR2 from the germline V gene are ENHRY and SYGVKD. V shed 2 bases and J 1 base; nucleotides not matched to a gene: 3. The CDR3 sequence is 16 residues long.

The chain recombines TRBV7-9 with TRBJ1-1; 9 bases fit TRBD1. Germline CDR1 and CDR2: SEHNR and FQNEAQ (reference sequence). V gave up 5 bases and J gave up 1 base; unmatched junction bases: 5. The CDR3 covers 15 residues. The CDR3 nucleotides are TGTGCCAGCAGCGATATGGGACAGGGGAACACTGAAGCTTTCTTT. Translation: CASSDMGQGNTEAFF.

The CDR3 coding sequence is TGTGCCAGTAGTTCGGGGCTAGTAGCAAATCAGCCCCAGCATTTT. It specifies CASSSGLVANQPQHF. The V gene is TRBV19, the J gene TRBJ1-5; maybe TRBD1 (5 bases). Germline assignment: CDR1 LNHDA and CDR2 SQIVND (reference sequence). The CDR3 spans 15 residues. V was shortened by 5 bases and J by 4 bases, with 15 bases between the two germline ends.

The rearrangement uses TRBV28 and TRBJ1-5, with D hard to call. The germline V and J ends were trimmed by 3 bases and 9 bases, with 9 bases remaining between them. The CDR3 has 12 amino acids. Germline CDR1 is MDHEN and CDR2 is SYDVKM. The CDR3 loop reads CASSFSAPPQHF. The DNA of the CDR3 is TGTGCCAGCAGTTTTTCCGCCCCGCCCCAGCATTTT.

This clone was seen just once. V usage is TRBV29-1 and J usage is TRBJ1-5; 9 bases map to TRBD1. In germline, CDR1 is SQVTM, CDR2 ANQGSEA. The CDR3 contains 17 residues. Trimming at V came to 4 bases and at J to 3 bases, leaving 13 bases not matched to a gene. The CDR3 DNA reads TGCAGCGTTGCAGGTCCGTCCGGGACAGGGCACAATCAGCCCCAGCATTTT. It translates to CSVAGPSGTGHNQPQHF.

This chain links TRBV19 with TRBJ1-1; TRBD1 agrees at 7 bases. With V trimmed by 10 bases and J by 5 bases, 4 bases remained unmatched. This CDR3 is 11 amino acids long. CDR1 and CDR2 from the germline V gene are LNHDA and SQIVND (reference sequence). In nucleotides, the CDR3 is TGTGCCACTTACAGGGGTACTGAAGCTTTCTTT. This gives the protein CATYRGTEAFF.

The rearrangement uses TRBV30 and TRBJ1-1, with unresolved D. Germline CDR1 reads GTSNPN; CDR2 reads SVGIG (reference sequence). CDR3 length: 12 amino acids. V was trimmed by 5 bases and J by 5 bases, leaving 12 bases between them. The CDR3 loop is CAWGRGGTEAFF. Here the CDR3 DNA reads TGTGCCTGGGGTCGAGGAGGAACTGAAGCTTTCTTT.

J is TRBJ2-3 and V is TRBV4-1, with TRBD2 as a possible D gene (6 bases). CDR3 length equals 16 residues. The V gene's germline CDR1 is MGHRA and CDR2 YSYEKL. V was cut by 0 bases and J by 0 bases, with 10 bases left in between. As DNA, the CDR3 is TGCGCCAGCAGCCAAGAGGGGCTAGCGAGCACAGATACGCAGTATTTT. Its translation is CASSQEGLASTDTQYF.